This T cell receptor (beta chain) stems from a study of T cell responses to AZD1222 COVID-19 vaccine. Some clones are missing from TCRdb's copy, which holds only in-frame ones; the method was immunoSEQ multiplex PCR. This table has some 130,000 clones, 85% to 90% appearing once. CDR1 and CDR2 (germline): SGDLS, YYNGEE. Trimming pared 4 bases from V and 5 bases from J, leaving 14 bases between. This CDR3 has 14 amino acids. Sequencing was performed on peripheral blood, taken on day 0 of AZD1222 vaccination. V gene TRBV9 combines with J gene TRBJ2-3, with D unresolved. This sequence was found in an adult in good health. The chain's CDR3 is CASSPLDGGDTQYF. In DNA, the CDR3 is TGTGCCAGCAGCCCCCTCGACGGTGGAGATACGCAGTATTTT.